A selection of T cell receptor beta chains follows, all from one sample in a study of Tregs in tolerant kidney transplant recipients. Here immunoSEQ multiplex PCR was the method, and the copy in TCRdb shows in-frame clones only, minus some. There are around 61,000 clones in the sample; over 75% occur only once, and 3.8% lies in the top ten. The specimen was CD4+ T cells from blood (PBMCs), collected 6 months after the transplant. These TCRs come from a human patient who received a combined kidney and bone marrow transplant. The graft donor may be the source of some T cells. The CDR3 runs from the conserved cysteine through the conserved F or W. A D gene is named only where the DNA matches it firmly. Expanded clones are given a class, and other clones once, few, many or no size at all.

>-|TRBD1|TRBV19|TRBJ2-3
TGTGCCAGTAGTACAGGGGGAGGCACAGATACGCAGTATTTT
CASSTGGGTDTQYF
>-|TRBD2|TRBV10-3|TRBJ2-3
TGTGCCATCAGACTAGCGGGAGAGACAGGTACGCAGTATTTT
CAIRLAGETGTQYF
>-|-|TRBV15|TRBJ2-1
TGTGCCACCAGCAGCCAGGGCCTGGGCAATGAGCAGTTCTTC
CATSSQGLGNEQFF
>-|TRBD1|TRBV23-1|TRBJ2-1
TGCGCCAGCAGTCAGTACGTCCCGGGACAGGGGGCGAAAACTTACAATGAGCAGTTCTTC
CASSQYVPGQGAKTYNEQFF
>-|-|TRBV10-3|TRBJ1-2
TGTGCCATCAGGCTCGGACAGAACTATGGCTACACCTTC
CAIRLGQNYGYTF
>-|TRBD1|TRBV11-3|TRBJ1-1
TGTGCCAGCAGCCTAACAGGGGGCCCTGAAGCTTTCTTT
CASSLTGGPEAFF
>-|-|TRBV21-1|TRBJ1-1
TGTGCCAGCAGCAAGGAGGGGCGAATTCGGATTCACGCTGAAGCTTTCTTT
CASSKEGRIRIHAEAFF
>-|-|TRBV7-7|TRBJ2-3
TGTGCCAGCAGCTTGGGGACTAGCACAGATACGCAGTATTTT
CASSLGTSTDTQYF
>once|-|TRBV6-1|TRBJ1-1
TGTGCCAGCAGCCCTTTGGAGGGGGCTTTCTTT
CASSPLEGAFF
>-|TRBD1|TRBV18|TRBJ2-7
TGTGCCAGCAACCGGGACAGGGCTACCTACGAGCAGTACTTC
CASNRDRATYEQYF
>-|TRBD2|TRBV7-2|TRBJ2-3
TGTGCCAGCAGCTTAGCCGGGACTAGTCTAGATACGCAGTATTTT
CASSLAGTSLDTQYF
>-|-|TRBV5-5|TRBJ1-1
TGTGCCAGCAGCACCCAAACAGGCCTTGGGTGGGACACTGAAGCTTTCTTT
CASSTQTGLGWDTEAFF
>few|TRBD2|TRBV6-6|TRBJ2-7
TGTGCCAGCAGTGCCGGGACTAGCGGCTACGAGCAGTACTTC
CASSAGTSGYEQYF
>-|-|TRBV19|TRBJ1-6
TGTGCCAGTAGTATCGCGAATTCACCCCTCCACTTT
CASSIANSPLHF
>once|-|TRBV19|TRBJ2-5
TGTGCCAGTAGTTTAACCGGGACAAGAGAGACCCAGTACTTC
CASSLTGTRETQYF
>-|-|TRBV30|TRBJ1-2
TGTGCCTGGAACCATGACAGCCACTATGGCTACACCTTC
CAWNHDSHYGYTF
>-|-|TRBV21-1|TRBJ2-1
TGTGCCAGCAGCTTAGGGACTAGCGGCAATGAGCAGTTCTTC
CASSLGTSGNEQFF
>-|TRBD1|TRBV5-1|TRBJ1-6
TGCGCCAGCAGCGGAACCGGGACAGGGAATTCACCCCTCCACTTT
CASSGTGTGNSPLHF
>-|-|TRBV10-3|TRBJ1-3
TGTGCCATCAGTCCTCGGACAGCGAGCTCTGGAAACACCATATATTTT
CAISPRTASSGNTIYF
>-|-|TRBV7-2|TRBJ2-3
TGTGCCAGCAAGCGGCTTGCAGATACGCAGTATTTT
CASKRLADTQYF
>-|-|TRBV11-3|TRBJ2-1
TGTGCCAGCAGCCGCAGGGCAGGGTTGGGCAATGAGCAGTTCTTC
CASSRRAGLGNEQFF
>few|TRBD1|TRBV19|TRBJ1-3
TGTGCCAGTAGTATATTGGGGGGACAGGGTGCGAACACCATATATTTT
CASSILGGQGANTIYF
>-|-|TRBV7-2|TRBJ2-5
TGTGCCAGCAGCTCGCAGGGGGAGACCCAGTACTTC
CASSSQGETQYF
>-|-|TRBV25-1|TRBJ1-5
TGTGCCAGCAGTCCTTTACAGGACAATCAGCCCCAGCATTTT
CASSPLQDNQPQHF
>-|TRBD1|TRBV6-1|TRBJ2-7
TGTGCCAGCAGTGAGGGACAGCTACCCGTCTACGAGCAGTACTTC
CASSEGQLPVYEQYF
>-|-|TRBV6-1|TRBJ2-3
TGTGCCAGCAGTGAAAACAGGGATTGGGATACGCAGTATTTT
CASSENRDWDTQYF
>-|TRBD2|TRBV2|TRBJ2-5
TGTGCCAGCAGTGTACTAGCGGGGGAGGTGGCCCAGTACTTC
CASSVLAGEVAQYF
>-|TRBD2|TRBV19|TRBJ2-7
TGTGCCAGTAGGGGTAGCGGGAGAGGCGAGCAGTACTTC
CASRGSGRGEQYF
>-|-|TRBV30|TRBJ1-4
TGTGCCTGGAGTATCCCTAGATTAAATGAAAAACTGTTTTTT
CAWSIPRLNEKLFF
>-|TRBD2|TRBV7-2|TRBJ2-1
TGTGCCAGCAGCTTAAAGGAGGGAGCGGGAGGGGAGCATGAGCAGTTCTTC
CASSLKEGAGGEHEQFF
>-|TRBD2|TRBV4-3|TRBJ2-3
TGCGCCAGCAGCCAAGCTGGCGGGAGTTATACGCAGTATTTT
CASSQAGGSYTQYF
>-|TRBD2|TRBV5-4|TRBJ2-5
TGTGCCAGCAAACCCAATCTAGCGGGAGAAACAGAGACCCAGTACTTC
CASKPNLAGETETQYF
>-|-|TRBV13|TRBJ2-3
TGTGCCAGCAGCCGAGAGGGGCCAGGGGAAGCAGATACGCAGTATTTT
CASSREGPGEADTQYF
>-|-|TRBV7-2|TRBJ1-1
TGTGCCAGCAGCCCTGGGGGCGCGGGGAACACTGAAGCTTTCTTT
CASSPGGAGNTEAFF
>-|TRBD1|TRBV6-1|TRBJ1-2
TGTGCCAGCAGAGAACCGGGACAGTACGCCAACTATGGCTACACCTTC
CASREPGQYANYGYTF
>-|-|TRBV18|TRBJ2-1
TGTGCCAGCTCACCGCGCATGTCGAGTTTCGAGCGGGCTGACTCCTACAATGAGCAGTTCTTC
CASSPRMSSFERADSYNEQFF
>-|-|TRBV11-2|TRBJ2-5
TGTGCCAGCAGCTTCAACAGGGAGGGAGAGACCCAGTACTTC
CASSFNREGETQYF
>-|-|TRBV30|TRBJ1-1
TGTGCCTGGACAGGGGTGTACACTGAAGCTTTCTTT
CAWTGVYTEAFF
>-|TRBD1|TRBV5-4|TRBJ2-5
TGTGCCAGCAGCCGTCCGGGACAGGGGATCGCATCACGGGAGACCCAGTACTTC
CASSRPGQGIASRETQYF
>-|-|TRBV6-5|TRBJ2-2
TGTGCCAGTCGAGGTTGGAACACCGGGGAGCTGTTTTTT
CASRGWNTGELFF
>-|TRBD2|TRBV14|TRBJ2-2
TGTGCCAGCAGCCAAGAGGGAGCGGGAGCCTTTACCGGGGAGCTGTTTTTT
CASSQEGAGAFTGELFF
>-|TRBD1|TRBV2|TRBJ1-1
TGTGCCAGCAGTGAAGCGCGAGGGGGCGTAGCTTTCTTT
CASSEARGGVAFF